Given below is one T cell receptor beta chain in context. Its target is unknown. The entry originates in a study of CD8+CD57+ T cells in acquired aplastic anemia. Template material for TCR beta VDJ and CDR3 profiling consisted of genomic DNA. TCRdb independently ran MiXCR on the reads; one entry per CDR3 protein. The sample gives about 180,000 distinct CDR3 sequences, under 55% of which show up once; under 3% is in the top ten. Broader study findings: Levels of CD8+ Simpson's diversity were not significantly distinct in patients versus controls.

V lost 8 bases and J 6 bases, leaving 20 bases between the germline ends. Germline V gene lookup returns CDR1 ENHRY and CDR2 SYGVKD. This CDR3 has 15 residues. The V and J genes are TRBV10-3 and TRBJ2-1; D ambiguous. This clonotype was sampled from a human donor in good health. Input material: sorted CD4+, CD8+, or CD8+CD57+ T cells (not recorded which) from PBMCs. Here the CDR3 reads CAISDAAGGFNEQFF. The CDR3 DNA reads TGTGCCATCTCAGACGCCGCTGGCGGCTTCAATGAGCAGTTCTTC.